These 21 T cell receptor beta chains were all obtained from the same sample, sequenced in a study of neoadjuvant anti-PD-1 for oral cavity cancer. This table comes from immunoSEQ multiplex PCR, and its TCRdb copy is limited to in-frame clones, with some not included. The table includes about 6,900 clones, 60% to 85% detected once. The material was PBMCs, obtained before nivolumab (anti-PD-1) treatment. All receptors come from a person between 35 and 79 years old with oral cavity squamous cell carcinoma.

The chain recombines TRBV6-1 with TRBJ1-1; possibly TRBD1 for D (6 bases). V shed 8 bases and J shed 4 bases, with 14 bases lying between them. The CDR3 loop spans 13 amino acids. Germline lookup yields CDR1 MNHNS and CDR2 SASEGT. CDR3: CASVRGGRTEAFF. CDR3 DNA sequence: TGTGCCAGCGTGAGGGGGGGGCGCACTGAAGCTTTCTTT.

This chain joins TRBV25-1 and TRBJ1-1; 7 nucleotides agree with TRBD1. Germline V CDR1 and CDR2: MGHDK, SYGVNS. J was trimmed by 5 bases and V by 5 bases; bases with no gene match: 11. This CDR3 spans 15 amino acids. The DNA of the CDR3 is TGTGCCAGCAGTTTTATACAGGGGAGGGGAACTGAAGCTTTCTTT. This encodes CASSFIQGRGTEAFF.

The chain has TRBV5-1 and TRBJ2-5; D is possibly TRBD1 (5 bases). The CDR3 is made up of 13 amino acids. In germline, CDR1 is SGHRS, CDR2 YFSETQ. Trimming removed 5 bases at V and 9 bases at J, with 17 bases between. The CDR3 sequence is CASRSGATRAQYF. The DNA for the CDR3 is TGCGCCAGCAGATCTGGGGCTACCCGGGCCCAGTACTTC.

The rearrangement joins TRBV4-3 to TRBJ2-1, with TRBD2 matching over 11 bases. Per germline, CDR1 LGHNA and CDR2 YSLEER. V was clipped by 6 bases and J by 8 bases; unmatched bases: 9. This CDR3 comprises 15 residues. The DNA for the CDR3 is TGCGCCAGCAGACCTTTTCTAGCGGGGGGTTATGAGCAGTTCTTC. Protein product: CASRPFLAGGYEQFF.

The chain uses TRBV4-3 and TRBJ1-4; D unresolved. The V and J ends lost 0 bases and 5 bases respectively, with 13 bases between them. CDR1 and CDR2 from the germline V gene are LGHNA and YSLEER. This CDR3 is built from 16 residues. The CDR3 bases are TGCGCCAGCAGCCAAGATCTCTTAATAATGAATGAAAAACTGTTTTTT. It translates to CASSQDLLIMNEKLFF.

The chain carries TRBV10-3 and TRBJ2-3; no clear D gene. The V and J ends lost 4 bases and 0 bases respectively, with 14 bases between them. Germline V lookup: CDR1 ENHRY, CDR2 SYGVKD. The CDR3 length is 16 residues. CDR3 sequence reads: CAISGGTLKSTDTQYF. The CDR3 nucleotides read TGTGCCATCAGTGGGGGAACCTTGAAAAGCACAGATACGCAGTATTTT.

The chain links TRBV7-9 to TRBJ2-5, with a weak D call TRBD1 (6 bases). CDR3 length: 14 amino acids. V dropped 5 bases and J dropped 1 base, with 11 bases sitting between them. In germline, CDR1 is SEHNR, CDR2 FQNEAQ (reference sequence). The DNA of the CDR3 is TGTGCCAGCAGCCAGGACAGCTCCCAAGAGACCCAGTACTTC. This gives the protein CASSQDSSQETQYF.

This clone was picked up a small number of times. The chain couples TRBV6-5 to TRBJ2-6; perhaps TRBD1 as D (6 bases). Trimming took off 4 bases at V and 16 bases at J, with 14 bases between the two ends. The CDR3 sequence is 12 residues long. Germline loops: CDR1 MNHEY, CDR2 SVGAGI. This CDR3 is CASSSAGQKLTF. Written as DNA, the CDR3 is TGTGCCAGCAGTTCCGCCGGACAGAAGCTGACTTTC.

There are a few counts of this clone. The chain has TRBV4-1 and TRBJ1-2, with D perhaps matching TRBD1 (5 bases). The CDR3 has 13 residues. Between the trimmed V and J ends, which lost 0 bases and 8 bases, there was a span of 10 bases. Germline-derived CDR1 and CDR2 are MGHRA and YSYEKL. CDR3: CASSQEIGDGYTF. The DNA of the CDR3 is TGCGCCAGCAGCCAAGAGATAGGGGACGGCTACACCTTC.

In nucleotides, the CDR3 is TGTGCCTGGAGTGTACAGGCGGCGGGGGAGACCCAGTACTTC. As protein: CAWSVQAAGETQYF. The chain has TRBV30 and TRBJ2-5; D is perhaps TRBD2 (6 bases). Trimming stripped 0 bases from V and 5 bases from J, with 13 bases between. This CDR3 spans 14 amino acids. From germline, CDR1 is GTSNPN and CDR2 SVGIG (reference sequence).

The chain recombines TRBV10-3 with TRBJ1-2, with D perhaps TRBD1 (5 bases). CDR1 ENHRY and CDR2 SYGVKD come from the germline V gene. The CDR3 has 13 residues. Trimming shortened V by 10 bases and J by 0 bases, and 12 bases separated the two germline ends. The CDR3 region has the DNA TGTGCCACCCTGGGGGGGGCTAACTATGGCTACACCTTC. This codes for CATLGGANYGYTF.

J is TRBJ1-2 and V is TRBV29-1; D is undetermined. Germline V gene data show CDR1 as SQVTM and CDR2 as ANQGSEA. The V end was cut by 3 bases, the J end by 6 bases, with 8 bases between. CDR3 length: 11 residues. Here the CDR3 reads CSVEGLDGYTF. The CDR3 DNA sequence: TGCAGCGTTGAGGGATTGGATGGCTACACCTTC.

The chain carries TRBV7-9 and TRBJ1-2; D is uncertain. Trimming took 0 bases from V and 4 from J, leaving 12 bases between them. This CDR3 has 15 amino acids. Germline V gene sequence: CDR1 SEHNR, CDR2 FQNEAQ (reference sequence). This CDR3 is CASSLAFSSPYGYTF. In DNA, the CDR3 is TGTGCCAGCAGCTTAGCGTTTTCCAGCCCCTATGGCTACACCTTC.

The J gene is TRBJ2-1, the V gene TRBV10-3; perhaps D is TRBD1 or TRBD2 (5 bases each). This CDR3 spans 13 amino acids. Germline CDR1 is ENHRY and CDR2 is SYGVKD. V dropped 6 bases and J dropped 8 bases, with 14 bases sitting between them. CDR3 loop: CAIRQIRGDEQFF. The CDR3 bases are TGTGCCATCAGACAAATCCGGGGCGATGAGCAGTTCTTC.

The chain couples TRBV5-1 to TRBJ2-1, with D maybe TRBD2 (5 bases). CDR1 and CDR2 (germline): SGHRS, YFSETQ. This CDR3 has 14 amino acids. The V and J ends lost 4 bases and 6 bases respectively, with 14 bases between them. The DNA for the CDR3 is TGCGCCAGCAGCGGCGGGCAATGGGGCAATGAGCAGTTCTTC. Its translation: CASSGGQWGNEQFF.

V and J are TRBV6-5 and TRBJ1-2; unclear D gene. The V gene's germline CDR1 is MNHEY and CDR2 SVGAGI. The CDR3 covers 13 residues. V was shortened by 0 bases and J by 3 bases, with 5 bases between the two germline ends. The CDR3 loop is CASSYSIDYGYTF. CDR3 bases: TGTGCCAGCAGTTACTCGATAGACTATGGCTACACCTTC.

This clone has only one observation. The chain links TRBV19 to TRBJ1-1, with 8 bases aligning to TRBD1. CDR3 length: 13 residues. J lost 1 base, V lost 5 bases, and 0 bases had no gene match. Germline values: CDR1 LNHDA, CDR2 SQIVND (reference sequence). In DNA, the CDR3 is TGTGCCAGTAGTGACAGGGGGAACACTGAAGCTTTCTTT. Its protein product is CASSDRGNTEAFF.

V is TRBV27 and J is TRBJ1-5; TRBD1 might be the D (6 bases). CDR1 is MNHEY and CDR2 is SMNVEV in the germline V gene (reference sequence). V shed 6 bases and J shed 2 bases, with 8 bases lying between them. This CDR3 has 13 residues. CDR3 protein: CASRQGGNQPQHF. CDR3 bases: TGTGCCAGCAGACAGGGCGGCAATCAGCCCCAGCATTTT.

This clone was seen more than once but under ten times. The chain couples TRBV19 to TRBJ1-2, with no clear D. CDR1 and CDR2 from the germline V gene are LNHDA and SQIVND (reference sequence). The germline V and J ends were trimmed by 7 bases and 0 bases, with 3 bases remaining between them. The CDR3 has 11 amino acids. CDR3 residues: CASTANYGYTF. The CDR3, as DNA: TGTGCCAGTACGGCTAACTATGGCTACACCTTC.

This chain joins TRBV28 and TRBJ1-1; perhaps TRBD1 as D (5 bases). The CDR3 runs 12 residues. Germline lookup yields CDR1 MDHEN and CDR2 SYDVKM. V lost 4 bases to trimming and J lost 9 bases, with 12 bases between them. CDR3 coding DNA: TGTGCCAGCAGTTCCACTCGGGGCCAAGCTTTCTTT. Translating gives CASSSTRGQAFF.

The chain employs TRBV27 and TRBJ1-2, with a tentative D call TRBD1 (5 bases). Germline V gives CDR1 MNHEY, CDR2 SMNVEV (reference sequence). The germline V and J ends were trimmed by 5 bases and 8 bases, with 33 bases remaining between them. The CDR3 spans 19 residues. CDR3 loop: CASSPAAFRGPPRAGGYTF. CDR3 nucleotides: TGTGCCAGCAGTCCCGCCGCGTTTCGGGGACCCCCGAGGGCGGGGGGCTACACCTTC.